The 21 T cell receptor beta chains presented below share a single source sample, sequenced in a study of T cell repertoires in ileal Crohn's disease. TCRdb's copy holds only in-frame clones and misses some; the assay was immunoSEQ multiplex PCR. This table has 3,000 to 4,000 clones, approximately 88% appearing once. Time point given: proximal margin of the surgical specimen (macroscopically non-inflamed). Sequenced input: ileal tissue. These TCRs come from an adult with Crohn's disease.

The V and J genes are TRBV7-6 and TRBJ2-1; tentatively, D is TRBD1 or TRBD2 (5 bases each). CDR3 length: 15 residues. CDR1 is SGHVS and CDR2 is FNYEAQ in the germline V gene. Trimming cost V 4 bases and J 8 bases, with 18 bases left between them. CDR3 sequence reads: CASSSVWGSGDEQFF. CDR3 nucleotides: TGTGCCAGCAGCTCCGTGTGGGGGAGTGGTGATGAGCAGTTCTTC.

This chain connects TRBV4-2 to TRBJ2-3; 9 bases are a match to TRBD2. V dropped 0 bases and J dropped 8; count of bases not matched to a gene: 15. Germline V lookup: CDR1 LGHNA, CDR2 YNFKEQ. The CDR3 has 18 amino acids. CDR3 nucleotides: TGTGCCAGCAGCCAAGATTGGCTAGCGGGGATCCAAGCTGGTACGCAGTATTTT. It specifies CASSQDWLAGIQAGTQYF.

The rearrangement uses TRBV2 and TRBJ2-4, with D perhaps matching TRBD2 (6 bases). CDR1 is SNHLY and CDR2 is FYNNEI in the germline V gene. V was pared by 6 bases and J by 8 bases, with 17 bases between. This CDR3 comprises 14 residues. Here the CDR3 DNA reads TGTGCCAGCAGCAGGGAGGTTGGGCTGGACATTCAGTACTTC. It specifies CASSREVGLDIQYF.

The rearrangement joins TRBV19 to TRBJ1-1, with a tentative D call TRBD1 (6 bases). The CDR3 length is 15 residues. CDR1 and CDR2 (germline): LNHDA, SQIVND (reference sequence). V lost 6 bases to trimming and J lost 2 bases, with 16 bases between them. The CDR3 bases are TGTGCCAGTAGGCCCCCGTGGGACATTAACACTGAAGCTTTCTTT. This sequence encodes CASRPPWDINTEAFF.

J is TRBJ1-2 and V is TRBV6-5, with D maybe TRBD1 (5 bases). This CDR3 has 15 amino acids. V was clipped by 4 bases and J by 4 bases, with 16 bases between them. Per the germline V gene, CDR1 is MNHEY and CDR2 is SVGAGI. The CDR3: CASSSETDLAYGYTF. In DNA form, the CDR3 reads TGTGCCAGCAGTTCAGAGACAGATCTAGCCTATGGCTACACCTTC.

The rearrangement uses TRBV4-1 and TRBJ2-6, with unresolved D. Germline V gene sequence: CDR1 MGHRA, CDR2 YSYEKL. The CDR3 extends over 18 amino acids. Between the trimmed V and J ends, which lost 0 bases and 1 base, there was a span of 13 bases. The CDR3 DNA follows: TGCGCCAGCAGCCAAGACTTTATTGCCGCGTCTGGGGCCAACGTCCTGACTTTC. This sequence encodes CASSQDFIAASGANVLTF.

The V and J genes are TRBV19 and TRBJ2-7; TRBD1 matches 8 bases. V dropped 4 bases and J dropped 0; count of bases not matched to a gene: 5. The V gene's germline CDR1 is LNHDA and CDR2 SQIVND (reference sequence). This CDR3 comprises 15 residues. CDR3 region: CASSKQGDNSYEQYF. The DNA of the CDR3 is TGTGCCAGTAGTAAACAGGGGGATAACTCCTACGAGCAGTACTTC. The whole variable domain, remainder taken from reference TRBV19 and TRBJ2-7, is DGGITQSPKYLFRKEGQNVTLSCEQNLNHDAMYWYRQDPGQGLRLIYYSQIVNDFQKGDIAEGYSVSREKKESFPLTVTSAQKNPTAFYLCASSKQGDNSYEQYFGPGTRLTVT.

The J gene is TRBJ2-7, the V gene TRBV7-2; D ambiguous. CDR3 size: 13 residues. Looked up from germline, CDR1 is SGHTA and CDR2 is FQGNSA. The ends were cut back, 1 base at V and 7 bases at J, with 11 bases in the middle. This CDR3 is CASSLVGNREQYF. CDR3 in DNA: TGTGCCAGCAGCTTAGTGGGAAACCGGGAGCAGTACTTC.

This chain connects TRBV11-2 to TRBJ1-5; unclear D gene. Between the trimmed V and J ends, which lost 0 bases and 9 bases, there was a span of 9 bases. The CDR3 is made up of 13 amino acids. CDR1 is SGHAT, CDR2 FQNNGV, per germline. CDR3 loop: CASSLELDGPQHF. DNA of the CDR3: TGTGCCAGCAGCTTAGAGCTCGACGGGCCCCAGCATTTT.

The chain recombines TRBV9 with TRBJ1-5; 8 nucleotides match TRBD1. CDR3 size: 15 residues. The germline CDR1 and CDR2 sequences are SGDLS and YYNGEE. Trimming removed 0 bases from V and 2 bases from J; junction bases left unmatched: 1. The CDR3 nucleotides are TGTGCCAGCAGCGTAGCGACAGGGGGCAATCAGCCCCAGCATTTT. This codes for CASSVATGGNQPQHF.

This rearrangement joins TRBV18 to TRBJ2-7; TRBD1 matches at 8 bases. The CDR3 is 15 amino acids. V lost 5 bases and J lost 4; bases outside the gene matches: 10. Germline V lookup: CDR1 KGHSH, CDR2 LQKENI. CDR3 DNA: TGTGCCAGCTCAGAATCTCAGGGGGCAGTTTACGAGCAGTACTTC. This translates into CASSESQGAVYEQYF. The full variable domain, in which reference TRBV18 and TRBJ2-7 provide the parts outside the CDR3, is NAGVMQNPRHLVRRRGQEARLRCSPMKGHSHVYWYRQLPEEGLKFMVYLQKENIIDESGMPKERFSAEFPKEGPSILRIQQVVRGDSAAYFCASSESQGAVYEQYFGPGTRLTVT.

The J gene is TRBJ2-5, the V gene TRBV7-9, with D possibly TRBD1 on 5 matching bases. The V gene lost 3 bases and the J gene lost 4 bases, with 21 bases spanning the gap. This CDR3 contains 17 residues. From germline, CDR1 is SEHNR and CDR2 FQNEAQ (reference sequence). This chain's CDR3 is CASSFRRVATYGETQYF. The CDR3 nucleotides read TGTGCCAGCAGCTTTCGCAGGGTGGCAACCTATGGAGAGACCCAGTACTTC.

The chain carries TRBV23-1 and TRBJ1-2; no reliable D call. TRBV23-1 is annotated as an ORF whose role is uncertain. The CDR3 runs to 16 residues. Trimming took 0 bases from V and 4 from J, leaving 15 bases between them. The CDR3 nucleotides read TGCGCCAGCAGTCAATCCGAGGGTGGGATCCCCTATGGCTACACCTTC. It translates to CASSQSEGGIPYGYTF.

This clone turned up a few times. CDR3: CASSLVYFLDGYTF. The CDR3 coding sequence is TGTGCCAGCAGCTTAGTATATTTTCTGGATGGCTACACCTTC. The chain links TRBV7-9 to TRBJ1-2; D unresolved. Germline values: CDR1 SEHNR, CDR2 FQNEAQ (reference sequence). V gave up 1 base and J gave up 6 bases, with 12 bases separating them. The length of the CDR3 is 14 residues.

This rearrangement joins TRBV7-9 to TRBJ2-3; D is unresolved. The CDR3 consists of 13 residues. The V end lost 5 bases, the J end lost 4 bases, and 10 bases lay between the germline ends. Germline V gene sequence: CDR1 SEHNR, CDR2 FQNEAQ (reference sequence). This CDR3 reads CASSPFNADTQYF. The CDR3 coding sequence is TGTGCCAGCAGCCCATTTAATGCAGATACGCAGTATTTT. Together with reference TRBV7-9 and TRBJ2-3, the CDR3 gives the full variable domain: DTGVSQNPRHKITKRGQNVTFRCDPISEHNRLYWYRQTLGQGPEFLTYFQNEAQLEKSRLLSDRFSAERPKGSFSTLEIQRTEQGDSAMYLCASSPFNADTQYFGPGTRLTVL.

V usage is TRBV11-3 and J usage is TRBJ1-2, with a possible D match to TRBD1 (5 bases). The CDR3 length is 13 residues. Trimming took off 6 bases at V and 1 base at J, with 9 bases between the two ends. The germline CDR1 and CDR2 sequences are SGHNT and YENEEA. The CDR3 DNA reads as TGTGCCAGCAGTGTAGGGGATAACTATGGCTACACCTTC. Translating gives CASSVGDNYGYTF.

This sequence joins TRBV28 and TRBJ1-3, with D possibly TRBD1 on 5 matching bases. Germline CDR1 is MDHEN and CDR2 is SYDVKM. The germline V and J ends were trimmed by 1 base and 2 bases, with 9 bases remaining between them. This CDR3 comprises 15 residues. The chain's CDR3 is CASSLSGFAGNTIYF. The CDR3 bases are TGTGCCAGCAGTTTATCAGGGTTTGCTGGAAACACCATATATTTT. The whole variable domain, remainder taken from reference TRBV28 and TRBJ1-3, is DVKVTQSSRYLVKRTGEKVFLECVQDMDHENMFWYRQDPGLGLRLIYFSYDVKMKEKGDIPEGYSVSREKKERFSLILESASTNQTSMYLCASSLSGFAGNTIYFGEGSWLTVV.

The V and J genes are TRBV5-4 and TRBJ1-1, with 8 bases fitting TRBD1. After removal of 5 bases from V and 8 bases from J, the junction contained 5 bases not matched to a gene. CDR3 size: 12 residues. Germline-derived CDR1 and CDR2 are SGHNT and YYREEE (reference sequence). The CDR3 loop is CASSLGQGEAFF. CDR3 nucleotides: TGTGCCAGCAGTTTAGGACAGGGAGAAGCTTTCTTT.

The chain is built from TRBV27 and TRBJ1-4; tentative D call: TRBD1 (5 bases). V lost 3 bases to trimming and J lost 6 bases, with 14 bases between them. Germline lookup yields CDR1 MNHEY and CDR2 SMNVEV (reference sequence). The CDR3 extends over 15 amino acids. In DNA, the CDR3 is TGTGCCAGCAGTTTTTCCGGGGCTGGGGATGAAAAACTGTTTTTT. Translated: CASSFSGAGDEKLFF. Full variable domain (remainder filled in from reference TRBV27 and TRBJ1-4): EAQVTQNPRYLITVTGKKLTVTCSQNMNHEYMSWYRQDPGLGLRQIYYSMNVEVTDKGDVPEGYKVSRKEKRNFPLILESPSPNQTSLYFCASSFSGAGDEKLFFGSGTQLSVL.

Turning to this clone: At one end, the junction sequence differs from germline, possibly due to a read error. The CDR3 sequence: CASSEFRSDLSF. The CDR3 coding sequence is TGTGCCAGCAGTGAGTTCCGTTCGGACCTGAGCTTC. The chain has TRBV2 and TRBJ2-7; D not certain. The CDR3 is made up of 12 amino acids. CDR1 and CDR2 from the germline V gene are SNHLY and FYNNEI.

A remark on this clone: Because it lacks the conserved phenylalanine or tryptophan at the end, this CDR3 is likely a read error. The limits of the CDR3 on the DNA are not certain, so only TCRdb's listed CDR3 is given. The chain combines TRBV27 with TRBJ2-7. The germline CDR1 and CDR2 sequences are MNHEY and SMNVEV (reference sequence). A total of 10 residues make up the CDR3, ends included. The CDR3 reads CASTKGPPPL.